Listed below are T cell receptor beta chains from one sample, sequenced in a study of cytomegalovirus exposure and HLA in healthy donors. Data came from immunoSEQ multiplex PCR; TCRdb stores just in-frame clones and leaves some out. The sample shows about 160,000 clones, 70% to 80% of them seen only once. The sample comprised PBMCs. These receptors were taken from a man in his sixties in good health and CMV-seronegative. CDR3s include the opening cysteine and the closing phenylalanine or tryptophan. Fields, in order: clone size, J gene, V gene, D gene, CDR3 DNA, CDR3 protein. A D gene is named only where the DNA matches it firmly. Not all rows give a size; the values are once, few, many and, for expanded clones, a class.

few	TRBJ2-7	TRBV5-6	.	TGTGCCAGCAGCCCAACCGGGACACACTACGAGCAGTACTTC	CASSPTGTHYEQYF
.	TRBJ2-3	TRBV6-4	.	TGTGCCAGCAGTGAGGCGGGGGCGACTAGCACAGATACGCAGTATTTT	CASSEAGATSTDTQYF
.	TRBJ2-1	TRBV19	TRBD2	TGTGCCAGTAGCGCACTAGCGGGGGTGTACAATGAGCAGTTCTTC	CASSALAGVYNEQFF
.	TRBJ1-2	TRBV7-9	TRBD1	TGTGCCAGCAGCCCCCAGGGACAGGGGTTCTATGGCTACACCTTC	CASSPQGQGFYGYTF
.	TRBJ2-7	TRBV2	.	TGTGCCAGCAGGCCGGTGAGCTCCTACGAGCAGTACTTC	CASRPVSSYEQYF
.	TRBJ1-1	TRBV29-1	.	TGCAGCGTCACCTATGGGGGAGGCGACACTGAAGCTTTCTTT	CSVTYGGGDTEAFF
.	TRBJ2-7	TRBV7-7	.	TGTGCCAGCAGCCAGGGTCTCGGGGGAGTAAATGAGCAGTACTTC	CASSQGLGGVNEQYF
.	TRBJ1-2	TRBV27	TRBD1	TGTGCCAGCAGTTACGACCGACAGGGAAACTATGGCTACACCTTC	CASSYDRQGNYGYTF
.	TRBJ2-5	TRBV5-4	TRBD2	TGTGCCAGCAGCTTGGATGCGGGAGACCAAGAGACCCAGTACTTC	CASSLDAGDQETQYF
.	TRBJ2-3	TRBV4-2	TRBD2	TGTGCCAGCAGCCAAGAGGGATTCGGAACTAGCGGGTCTAACACAGATACGCAGTATTTT	CASSQEGFGTSGSNTDTQYF
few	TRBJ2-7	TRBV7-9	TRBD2	TGTGCCAGCAGCTTAATCGGTCGTGCGGGGGGGCGAAACGAGCAGTACTTC	CASSLIGRAGGRNEQYF
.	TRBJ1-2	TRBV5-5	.	TGTGCCAGCAGCTTGGGGTTTGCGGGGGGGAGCTATGGCTACACCTTC	CASSLGFAGGSYGYTF
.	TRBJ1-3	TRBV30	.	TGTGCCTGGAGTGAAAGGGGGTCTGGAAACACCATATATTTT	CAWSERGSGNTIYF
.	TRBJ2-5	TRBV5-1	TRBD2	TGCGCCAGCAGCCCCCTAGCGGGGGGGACGCCGACCCAGTACTTC	CASSPLAGGTPTQYF
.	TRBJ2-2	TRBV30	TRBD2	TGTGCCTGGGGACCCCTAGCGGGATGGACCGGGGAGCTGTTTTTT	CAWGPLAGWTGELFF
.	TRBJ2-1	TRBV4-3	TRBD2	TGCGCCAGCAGCCAAGGTCAACCGAGAGGGGAGGGGACTTACAATGAGCAGTTCTTC	CASSQGQPRGEGTYNEQFF
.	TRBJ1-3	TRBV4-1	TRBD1	TGCGCCAGCAGCCAAGTCGGGACAGCAAACTCTGGAAACACCATATATTTT	CASSQVGTANSGNTIYF
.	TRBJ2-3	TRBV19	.	TGTGCCAGTAGTACTCAAGCAAGCACAGATACGCAGTATTTT	CASSTQASTDTQYF
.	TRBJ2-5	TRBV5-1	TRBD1	TGCGCCAGCAGCATCGGACAGGGTGCCGCTCAAGAGACCCAGTACTTC	CASSIGQGAAQETQYF
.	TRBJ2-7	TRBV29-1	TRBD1	TGCAGCGTAACTGCCGGGGACAGAGTCTCCTACGAGCAGTACTTC	CSVTAGDRVSYEQYF
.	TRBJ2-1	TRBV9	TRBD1	TGTGCCAGCAGCTATCGACAGGGCCTATACAATGAGCAGTTCTTC	CASSYRQGLYNEQFF
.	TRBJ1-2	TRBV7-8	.	TGTGCCAGCAGCGCGGTGACTCACTATGGCTACACCTTC	CASSAVTHYGYTF